The TCR beta chain under discussion was sequenced for a study of T cells in localized non-small cell lung cancer. Profiling relied on immunoSEQ multiplex PCR, and the TCRdb table lists in-frame clones only, not all of them. The table has roughly 25,000 clones, roughly 87% seen once; the top ten hold over 25%. This TCR derives from a male donor at least 60 years old with stage I squamous cell lung carcinoma. The sample was peripheral blood, taken before any cancer treatment.

This CDR3 is CASSRTADSYNEQFF. The DNA for the CDR3 is TGCGCCAGCAGCCGTACAGCCGACTCCTACAATGAGCAGTTCTTC. The chain couples TRBV5-1 to TRBJ2-1; D gene unclear. Germline CDR1 and CDR2: SGHRS and YFSETQ. The CDR3 covers 15 residues. Trimming left V 4 bases short and J 0 bases short, with 11 bases between.